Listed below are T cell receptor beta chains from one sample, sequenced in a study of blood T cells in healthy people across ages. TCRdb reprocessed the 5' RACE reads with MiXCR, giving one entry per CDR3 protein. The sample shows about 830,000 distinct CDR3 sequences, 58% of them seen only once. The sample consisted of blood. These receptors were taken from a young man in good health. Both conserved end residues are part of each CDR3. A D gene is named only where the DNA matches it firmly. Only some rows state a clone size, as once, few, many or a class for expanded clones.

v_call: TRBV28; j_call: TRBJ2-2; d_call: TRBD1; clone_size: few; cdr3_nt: TGTGCCAGCAGTCCGCTACAGGGGGCAAAGGACACCGGGGAGCTGTTTTTT; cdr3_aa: CASSPLQGAKDTGELFF
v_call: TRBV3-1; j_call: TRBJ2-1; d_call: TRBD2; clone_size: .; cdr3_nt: TGTGCCAGCAGGCCAGCGGGGGGGCTATCCTCCTACAATGAGCAGTTCTTC; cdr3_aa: CASRPAGGLSSYNEQFF
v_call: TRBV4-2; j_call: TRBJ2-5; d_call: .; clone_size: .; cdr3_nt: TGTGCCGGCAGCCAAGTAAGGGAAGAGACCCAGTACTTC; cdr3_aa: CAGSQVREETQYF
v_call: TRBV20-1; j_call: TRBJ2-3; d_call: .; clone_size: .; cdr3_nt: TGCAGTGCTACATCCCGCGGGGACCCTAGCACAGATACGCAGTATTTT; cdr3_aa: CSATSRGDPSTDTQYF
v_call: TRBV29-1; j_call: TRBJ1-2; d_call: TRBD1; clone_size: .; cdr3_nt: TGCAGCGTTGAAGATAATTGGGGGCTAGACCGGGACAGGGTCTATGGCTACACCTTC; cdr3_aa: CSVEDNWGLDRDRVYGYTF
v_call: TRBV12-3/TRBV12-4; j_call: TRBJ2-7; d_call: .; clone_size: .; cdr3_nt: TGTGCCAGCAGGGCTGGACAGAGGGGCGAGCAGTACTTC; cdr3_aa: CASRAGQRGEQYF
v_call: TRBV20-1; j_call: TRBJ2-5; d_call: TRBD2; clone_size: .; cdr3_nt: TGCAGTGCTACTGGGACTAGCGGGAAAAGGAGGGAGACCCAGTACTTC; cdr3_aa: CSATGTSGKRRETQYF
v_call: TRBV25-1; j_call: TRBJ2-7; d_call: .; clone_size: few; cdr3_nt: TGTGCCAGCTGTCCTCGGGGGCTCTACGAGCAGTACTTC; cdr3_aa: CASCPRGLYEQYF
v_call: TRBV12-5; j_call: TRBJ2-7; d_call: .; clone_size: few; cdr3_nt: TGTGCTAGTGGTTCCACTACTGATTCCTACGAGCAGTACTTC; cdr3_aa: CASGSTTDSYEQYF
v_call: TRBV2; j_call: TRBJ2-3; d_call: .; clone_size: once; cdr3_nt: TGTGCCAGCAGTGAGGGCAGGGGAAGGACAGATACGCAGTATTTT; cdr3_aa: CASSEGRGRTDTQYF
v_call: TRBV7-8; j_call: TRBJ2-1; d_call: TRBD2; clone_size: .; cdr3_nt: TGTGCCAGCAGCTTAACAGGCGGGGGGCTCTACAATGAGCAGTTCTTC; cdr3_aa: CASSLTGGGLYNEQFF
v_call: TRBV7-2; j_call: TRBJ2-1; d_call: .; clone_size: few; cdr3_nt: TGTGCCAGCAGAACAACCAACAATGAGCAGTTCTTC; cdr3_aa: CASRTTNNEQFF
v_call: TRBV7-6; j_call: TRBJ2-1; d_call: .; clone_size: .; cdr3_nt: TGTGCCAGCAGCAACCTAGCAGAGGAGCAGTTCTTC; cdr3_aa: CASSNLAEEQFF
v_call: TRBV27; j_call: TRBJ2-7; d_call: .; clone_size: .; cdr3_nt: TGTGCCAGCAGTTTAAGACCTCTCTACGAGCAGTACTTC; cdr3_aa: CASSLRPLYEQYF
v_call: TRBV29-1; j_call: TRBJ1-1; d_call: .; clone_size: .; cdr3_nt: TGCAGCGTTGAAGACCCGACAGCGAACACTGAAGCTTTCTTT; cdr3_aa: CSVEDPTANTEAFF
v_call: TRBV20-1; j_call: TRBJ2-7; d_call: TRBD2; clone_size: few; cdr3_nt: TGCAGTGCACCCACTAGCGGGATCGGATACGAGCAGTACTTC; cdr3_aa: CSAPTSGIGYEQYF
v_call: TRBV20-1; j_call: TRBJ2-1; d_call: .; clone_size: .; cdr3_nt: TGCAGTGCTCACTGGGACGGAGACTCCTACGAGCAGTTCTTC; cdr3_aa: CSAHWDGDSYEQFF
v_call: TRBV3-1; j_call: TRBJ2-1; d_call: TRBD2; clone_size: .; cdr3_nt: TGTGCCAGCAGCCAAGATTCCAGCGGGGCCTACAATGAGCAGTTCTTC; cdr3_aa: CASSQDSSGAYNEQFF
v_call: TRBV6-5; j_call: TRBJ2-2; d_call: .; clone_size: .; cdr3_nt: TGTGCCAGCAGTTCCCACTACATCGGGGAGCTGTTTTTT; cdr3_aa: CASSSHYIGELFF
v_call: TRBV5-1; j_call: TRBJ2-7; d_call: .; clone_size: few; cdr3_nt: TGCGCCAGCAGTCCACGTGGAATGACCACCGACGACGGATACGAGCAGTACTTC; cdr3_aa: CASSPRGMTTDDGYEQYF
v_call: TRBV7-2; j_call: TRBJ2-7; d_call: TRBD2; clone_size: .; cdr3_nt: TGTGCCAGCAGTCTAGCGGGGGGAAAGGTCGAGCAGTACTTC; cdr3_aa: CASSLAGGKVEQYF
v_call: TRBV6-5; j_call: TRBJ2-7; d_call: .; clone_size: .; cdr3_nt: TGTGCCAGCAGTCTTCCAGGCTCCGAGCAGTACTTC; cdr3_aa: CASSLPGSEQYF
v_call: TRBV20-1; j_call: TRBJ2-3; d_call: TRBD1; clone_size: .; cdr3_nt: TGCAGTGCTGGTCGGGACAGAGCAGATACGCAGTATTTT; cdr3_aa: CSAGRDRADTQYF
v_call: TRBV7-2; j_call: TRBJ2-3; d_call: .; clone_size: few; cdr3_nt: TGTGCCGGCAGCTCTACTAGGGCAGATACGCAGTATTTT; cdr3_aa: CAGSSTRADTQYF
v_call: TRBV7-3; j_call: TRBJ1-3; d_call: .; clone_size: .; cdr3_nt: TGTGCCAGCAGCCCCGAGGTTGGGAACACCATATATTTT; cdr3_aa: CASSPEVGNTIYF
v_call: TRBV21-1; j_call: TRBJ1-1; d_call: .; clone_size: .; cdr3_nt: TGTGCCAGCGCCGACTCAGACAGGGGGCGTAGGATTACTGAAGCTTTCTTT; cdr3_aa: CASADSDRGRRITEAFF
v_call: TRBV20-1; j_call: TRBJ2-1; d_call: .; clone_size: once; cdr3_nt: TGCAGTGCTAGGTCCCCGCATGTTCAAGAGCAGTTCTTC; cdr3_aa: CSARSPHVQEQFF
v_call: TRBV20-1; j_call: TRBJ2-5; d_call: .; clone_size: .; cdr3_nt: TGCAGTCTGGCGGATATGGAGACCCAGTACTTC; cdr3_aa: CSLADMETQYF
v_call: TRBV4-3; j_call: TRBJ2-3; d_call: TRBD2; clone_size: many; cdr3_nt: TGCGCCAGCAGCCAAGACCGGGGTAGCGGGCGAGATACGCAGTATTTT; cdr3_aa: CASSQDRGSGRDTQYF
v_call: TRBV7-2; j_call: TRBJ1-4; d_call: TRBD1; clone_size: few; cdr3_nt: TGTGCCAGCACCTTAGAACAGGGGTTGGAAAAACTGTTTTTT; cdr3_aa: CASTLEQGLEKLFF
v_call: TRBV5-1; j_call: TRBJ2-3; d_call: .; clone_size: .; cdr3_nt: TGCGCCAGCAGCTTGTTGTCAGATACGCAGTATTTT; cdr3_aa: CASSLLSDTQYF
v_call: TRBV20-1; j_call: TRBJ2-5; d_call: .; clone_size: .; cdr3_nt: TGCAGTGCCCACCCCAGCCAGTACCAAGAGACCCAGTACTTC; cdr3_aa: CSAHPSQYQETQYF
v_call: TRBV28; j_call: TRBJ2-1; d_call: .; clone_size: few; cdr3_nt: TGTGCCAGCATCGAGCGGACGACTACCTACAATGAGCAGTTCTTC; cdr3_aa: CASIERTTTYNEQFF
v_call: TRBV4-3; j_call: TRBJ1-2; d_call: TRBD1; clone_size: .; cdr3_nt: TGCGCCAGCAGCCAATTCAGGGGGAGAGGCTACACCTTC; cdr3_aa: CASSQFRGRGYTF
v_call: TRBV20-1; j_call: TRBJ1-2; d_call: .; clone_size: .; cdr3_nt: TGCAGTGCTAGAGAGAGACAAGATTATGGCTACACCTTC; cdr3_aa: CSARERQDYGYTF
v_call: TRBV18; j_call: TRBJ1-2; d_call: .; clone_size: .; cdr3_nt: TGTGCCAGCTCACCGGCGGGGGGCTTCTCCTATGGCTACACCTTC; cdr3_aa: CASSPAGGFSYGYTF
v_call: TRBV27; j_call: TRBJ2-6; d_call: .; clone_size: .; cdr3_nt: TGTGCCAGCAGCGCGGGCGAGTGGTCTGGGGCCAACGTCCTGACTTTC; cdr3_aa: CASSAGEWSGANVLTF
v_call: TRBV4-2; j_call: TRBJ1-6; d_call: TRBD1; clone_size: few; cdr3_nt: TGTGCCAGCAGCCCCTCAGGGGGCTATAATTCACCCCTCCACTTT; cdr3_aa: CASSPSGGYNSPLHF
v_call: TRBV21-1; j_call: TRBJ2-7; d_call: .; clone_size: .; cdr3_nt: TGTGCCAGCAGGACAGGCTTAAGTCCGGGGAACTGTATCGAGCAGTACTTC; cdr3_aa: CASRTGLSPGNCIEQYF
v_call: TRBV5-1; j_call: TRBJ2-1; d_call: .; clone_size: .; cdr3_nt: TGCGCCAGCAGCTCAGAACCCGGGACACCCCTAGTGAATGAGCAGTTCTTC; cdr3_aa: CASSSEPGTPLVNEQFF
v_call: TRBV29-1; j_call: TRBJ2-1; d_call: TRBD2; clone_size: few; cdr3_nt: TGCAGCGGGGATACTAGCGGGAGGGCCCATGAGCAGTTCTTC; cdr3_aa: CSGDTSGRAHEQFF
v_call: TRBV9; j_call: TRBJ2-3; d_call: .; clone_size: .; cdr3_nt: TGTGCCAGCAGCGTCCTGACAGCGGGCACAGATACGCAGTATTTT; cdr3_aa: CASSVLTAGTDTQYF
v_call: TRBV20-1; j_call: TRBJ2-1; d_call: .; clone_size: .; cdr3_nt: TGCAGTGTCTCGTCTAGTCTCGGATGGGGTGAGCAGTTCTTC; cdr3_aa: CSVSSSLGWGEQFF
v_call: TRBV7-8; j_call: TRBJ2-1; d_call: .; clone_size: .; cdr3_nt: TGTGCCAGCAGCTTTACCAGGACTGTTCCGTTCTTC; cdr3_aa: CASSFTRTVPFF
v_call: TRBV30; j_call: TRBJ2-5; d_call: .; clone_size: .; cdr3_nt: TGTGCCTGGAGTCAAGGGCAAGAGACCCAGTACTTC; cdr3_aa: CAWSQGQETQYF
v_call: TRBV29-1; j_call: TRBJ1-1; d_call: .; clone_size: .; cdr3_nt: TGCAGCGTTGGTGGAAGGGGAACTGAAGCTTTCTTT; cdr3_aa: CSVGGRGTEAFF
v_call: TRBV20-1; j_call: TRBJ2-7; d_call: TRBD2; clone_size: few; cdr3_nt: TGCAGTGCTCCCTACCCGGGACTAGCGGACTACGAGCAGTACTTC; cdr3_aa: CSAPYPGLADYEQYF
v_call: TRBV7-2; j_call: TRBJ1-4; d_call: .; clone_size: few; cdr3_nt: TGTGCCAGCAGCTTCGGATACGCTGGTGATGAAAAACTGTTTTTT; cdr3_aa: CASSFGYAGDEKLFF
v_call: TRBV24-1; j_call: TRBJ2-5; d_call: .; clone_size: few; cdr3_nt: TGTGCCACCAGTGATTTGAGGGGGGCCGGAGAGACCCAGTACTTC; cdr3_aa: CATSDLRGAGETQYF